A single sample gave rise to the 6 T cell receptor beta chains below, sequenced in a study of response to subunit inactivated influenza vaccine. TCRdb reprocessed the RT-PCR reads via MiXCR and lists one record per CDR3 protein. The data hold roughly 620,000 distinct CDR3 sequences, with around 11% observed a single time. These records were also assigned to another study, of T cells expressing NK-cell markers. Per that study: Beta-chain TCR cDNA was generated via 5'RACE template switching with UMIs.

Here the sequenced sample was PBMCs from blood, taken on the day of vaccination. These receptor sequences come from a man in his forties or fifties who received an inactivated influenza vaccine.

The chain carries TRBV7-2 and TRBJ2-7; D perhaps matches TRBD2 (5 bases). Germline V CDR1 and CDR2: SGHTA, FQGNSA. The CDR3 extends over 13 amino acids. Deletions cut 4 bases from V and 7 bases from J, with 14 bases between. The CDR3, as DNA: TGTGCCAGCAGCTCCGGACTCGAGAGGGAGCAGTACTTC. Protein product: CASSSGLEREQYF.

The chain uses TRBV27 and TRBJ2-7, with TRBD1 as a possible D gene (6 bases). V was clipped by 9 bases and J by 0 bases, with 12 bases between them. The CDR3 is made up of 13 amino acids. From germline, CDR1 is MNHEY and CDR2 SMNVEV (reference sequence). The CDR3 reads CARGTTSSYEQYF. In nucleotides, the CDR3 is TGTGCCAGGGGGACAACGAGCTCCTACGAGCAGTACTTC.

This clonotype appeared a few times. The chain has TRBV10-3 and TRBJ2-3, with 11 positions matching TRBD2. The CDR3 sequence is 17 residues long. The germline V gene encodes CDR1 ENHRY and CDR2 SYGVKD. V shed 6 bases, J shed 1 base, and the junction held 9 bases outside the gene matches. The CDR3 DNA sequence: TGTGCCATCAGCCGAGAGGGGGGACTAGCGGGCACAGATACGCAGTATTTT. Amino acid sequence: CAISREGGLAGTDTQYF.

The chain is built from TRBV12-3 or TRBV12-4 and TRBJ2-2; D is unclear. V was shortened by 6 bases and J by 6 bases, with 11 bases between the two germline ends. The CDR3 length is 13 residues. This CDR3 reads CASSRKAAGELFF. CDR3 coding DNA: TGTGCCAGCAGCCGGAAGGCTGCCGGGGAGCTGTTTTTT.

The chain is built from TRBV7-3 and TRBJ2-1; no clear D gene. The V end lost 5 bases, the J end lost 8 bases, and 16 bases lay between the germline ends. This CDR3 is 14 amino acids long. Germline V gene data show CDR1 as SGHTA and CDR2 as FQGTGA. The CDR3 loop is CASSLQSTADEQFF. As DNA, the CDR3 is TGTGCCAGCAGCCTACAGTCTACTGCGGATGAGCAGTTCTTC.

This clonotype has a handful of counts. The V gene is TRBV30, the J gene TRBJ1-1, with TRBD1 identical over 7 bases. Per germline, CDR1 GTSNPN and CDR2 SVGIG (reference sequence). The CDR3 totals 14 residues. The V segment lost 1 base and the J segment 6 bases; nucleotides outside the gene matches: 8. CDR3 nucleotide sequence: TGTGCCTGGAGTGCCGACAGGGAGAGGGCTGAAGCTTTCTTT. The encoded protein is CAWSADRERAEAFF.